This T cell receptor beta chain appears in the sequencing data of a study of cytomegalovirus exposure and HLA in healthy donors. Study-wide points: The likely explanation for a cluster of highly shared sequence variants was sequencing artifact.

Amplification used 60 Vbeta primers and 13 Jbeta primers. TCRdb's copy holds only in-frame clones and misses some; the assay was immunoSEQ multiplex PCR. The repertoire holds some 160,000 clones, with roughly 72% as singletons. The CDR3 spans 16 residues. V dropped 3 bases and J dropped 0 bases, with 13 bases sitting between them. Looked up from germline, CDR1 is SGHRS and CDR2 is YFSETQ. To note about this clone: Its antigen is still unknown.

This chain uses TRBV5-1 with TRBJ2-1; D is ambiguous. This TCR derives from a man in his forties in good health and CMV-seronegative. The sample comprised PBMCs. The DNA of the CDR3 is TGCGCCAGCAGCTCGGAAACAGTCAACTCCTACAATGAGCAGTTCTTC. This translates into CASSSETVNSYNEQFF.